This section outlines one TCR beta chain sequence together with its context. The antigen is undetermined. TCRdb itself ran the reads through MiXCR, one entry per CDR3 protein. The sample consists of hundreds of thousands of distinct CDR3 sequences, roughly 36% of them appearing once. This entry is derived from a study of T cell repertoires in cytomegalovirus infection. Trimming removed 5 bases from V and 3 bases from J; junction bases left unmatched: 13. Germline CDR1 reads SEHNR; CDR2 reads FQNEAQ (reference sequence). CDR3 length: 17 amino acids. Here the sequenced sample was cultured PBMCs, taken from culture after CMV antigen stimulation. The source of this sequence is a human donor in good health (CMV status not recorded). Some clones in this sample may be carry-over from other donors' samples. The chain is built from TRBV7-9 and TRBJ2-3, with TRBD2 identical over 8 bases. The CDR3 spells CASSPPGGTRETDTQYF. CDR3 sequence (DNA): TGTGCCAGCAGCCCCCCGGGGGGGACAAGGGAGACAGATACGCAGTATTTT.